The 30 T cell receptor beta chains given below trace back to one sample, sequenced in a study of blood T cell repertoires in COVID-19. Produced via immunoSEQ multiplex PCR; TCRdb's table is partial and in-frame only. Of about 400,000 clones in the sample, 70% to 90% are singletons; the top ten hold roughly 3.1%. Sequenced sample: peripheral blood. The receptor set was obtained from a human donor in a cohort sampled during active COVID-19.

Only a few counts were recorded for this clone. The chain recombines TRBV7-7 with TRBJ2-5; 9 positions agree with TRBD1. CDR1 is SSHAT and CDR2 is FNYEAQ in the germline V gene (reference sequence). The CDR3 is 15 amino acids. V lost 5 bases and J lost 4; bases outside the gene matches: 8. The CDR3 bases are TGTGCCAGCAGCCTAGGGACAGGGTGGCGAGAGACCCAGTACTTC. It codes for CASSLGTGWRETQYF.

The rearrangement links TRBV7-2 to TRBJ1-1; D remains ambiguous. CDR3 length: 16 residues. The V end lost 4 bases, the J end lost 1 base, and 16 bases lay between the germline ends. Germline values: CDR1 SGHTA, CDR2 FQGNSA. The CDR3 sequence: CASSSHVGRRNTEAFF. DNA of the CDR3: TGTGCCAGCAGCTCCCATGTCGGGAGGCGGAACACTGAAGCTTTCTTT.

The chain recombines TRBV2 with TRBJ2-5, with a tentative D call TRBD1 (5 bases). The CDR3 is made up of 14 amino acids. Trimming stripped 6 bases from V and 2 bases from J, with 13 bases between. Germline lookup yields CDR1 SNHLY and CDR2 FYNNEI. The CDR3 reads CASRITGTQETQYF. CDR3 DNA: TGTGCCAGCAGAATAACAGGAACGCAAGAGACCCAGTACTTC.

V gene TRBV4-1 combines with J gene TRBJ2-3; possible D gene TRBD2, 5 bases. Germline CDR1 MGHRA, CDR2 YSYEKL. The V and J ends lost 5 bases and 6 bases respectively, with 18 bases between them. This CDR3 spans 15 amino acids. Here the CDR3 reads CASSSTGLMLDTQYF. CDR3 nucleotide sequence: TGCGCCAGCAGCTCCACCGGACTCATGTTGGATACGCAGTATTTT.

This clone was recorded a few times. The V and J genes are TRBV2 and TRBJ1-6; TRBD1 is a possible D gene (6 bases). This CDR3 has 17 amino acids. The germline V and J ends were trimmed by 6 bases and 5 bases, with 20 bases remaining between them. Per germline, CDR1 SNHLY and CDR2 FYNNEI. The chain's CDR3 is CASSKGVPGANNSPLHF. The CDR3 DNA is TGTGCCAGCAGCAAGGGGGTCCCAGGGGCCAATAATTCACCCCTCCACTTT.

CDR3 sequence: CASSITGGFSDRMNTEAFF. As DNA, the CDR3 is TGTGCCAGCAGTATCACAGGGGGCTTTTCTGATCGTATGAACACTGAAGCTTTCTTT. The gene calls are TRBV28 and TRBJ1-1; 9 bases agree with TRBD1. The CDR3 length is 19 residues. The germline gives CDR1 MDHEN, CDR2 SYDVKM. V dropped 5 bases and J dropped 0; count of bases not matched to a gene: 16.

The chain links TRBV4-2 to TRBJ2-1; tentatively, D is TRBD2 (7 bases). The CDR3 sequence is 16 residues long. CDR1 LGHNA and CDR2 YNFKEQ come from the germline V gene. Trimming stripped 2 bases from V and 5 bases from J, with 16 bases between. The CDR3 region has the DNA TGTGCCAGCAGCCAAAGGGGGGGGCCAGTCCACAATGAGCAGTTCTTC. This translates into CASSQRGGPVHNEQFF.

The CDR3 reads CASSRTRTGEAFF. CDR3 nucleotides: TGCGCCAGCAGTCGTACCCGAACCGGTGAAGCTTTCTTT. This chain connects TRBV23-1 to TRBJ1-1, with D hard to call. TRBV23-1 is an open reading frame, and its role is uncertain. This CDR3 contains 13 residues. The V gene lost 4 bases and the J gene lost 7 bases, with 13 bases spanning the gap.

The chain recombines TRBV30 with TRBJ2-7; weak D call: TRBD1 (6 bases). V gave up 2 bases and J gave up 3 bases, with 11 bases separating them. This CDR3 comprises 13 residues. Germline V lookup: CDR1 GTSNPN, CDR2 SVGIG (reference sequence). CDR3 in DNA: TGTGCCTGGAGTCAACAGGGCTTCTACGAGCAGTACTTC. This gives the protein CAWSQQGFYEQYF.

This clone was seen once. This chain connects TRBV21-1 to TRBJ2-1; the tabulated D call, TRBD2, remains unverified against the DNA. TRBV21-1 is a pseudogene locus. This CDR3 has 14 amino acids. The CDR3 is CASSKRRKYNEQFF. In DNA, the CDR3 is TGTGCCAGCAGCAAGCGGCGCAAATACAATGAGCAGTTCTTC.

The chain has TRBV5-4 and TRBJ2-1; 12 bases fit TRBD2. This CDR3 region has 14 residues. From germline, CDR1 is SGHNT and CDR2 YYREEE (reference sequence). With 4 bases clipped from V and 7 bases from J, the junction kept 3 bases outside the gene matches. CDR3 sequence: CASSPSGRGNEQFF. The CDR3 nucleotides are TGTGCCAGCAGCCCTAGCGGGAGGGGGAATGAGCAGTTCTTC.

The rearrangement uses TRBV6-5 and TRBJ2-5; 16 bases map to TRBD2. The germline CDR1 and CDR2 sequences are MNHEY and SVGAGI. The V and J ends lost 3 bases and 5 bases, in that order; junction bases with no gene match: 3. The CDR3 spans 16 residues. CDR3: CASSYGTSGGVETQYF. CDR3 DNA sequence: TGTGCCAGCAGTTATGGGACTAGCGGGGGGGTCGAGACCCAGTACTTC.

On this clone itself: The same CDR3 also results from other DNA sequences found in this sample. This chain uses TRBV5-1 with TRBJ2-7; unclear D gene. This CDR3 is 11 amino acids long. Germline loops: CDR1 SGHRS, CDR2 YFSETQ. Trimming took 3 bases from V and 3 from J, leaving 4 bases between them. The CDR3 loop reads CASSSSYEQYF. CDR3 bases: TGCGCCAGCAGCTCTAGCTACGAGCAGTACTTC.

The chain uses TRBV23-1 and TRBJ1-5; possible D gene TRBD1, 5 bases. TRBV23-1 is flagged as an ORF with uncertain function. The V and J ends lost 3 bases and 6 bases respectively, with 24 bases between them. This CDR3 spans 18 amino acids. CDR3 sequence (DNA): TGCGCCAGCAGTCATAGCAGGGCTCTGCGTTCCCGAGGTCAGCCCCAGCATTTT. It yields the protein CASSHSRALRSRGQPQHF.

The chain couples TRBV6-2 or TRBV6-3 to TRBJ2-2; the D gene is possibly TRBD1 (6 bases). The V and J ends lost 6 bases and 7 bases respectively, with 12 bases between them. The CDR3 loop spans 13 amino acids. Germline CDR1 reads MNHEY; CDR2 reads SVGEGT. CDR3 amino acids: CASSLQGFGELFF. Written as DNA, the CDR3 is TGTGCCAGCAGCCTACAGGGTTTCGGGGAGCTGTTTTTT.

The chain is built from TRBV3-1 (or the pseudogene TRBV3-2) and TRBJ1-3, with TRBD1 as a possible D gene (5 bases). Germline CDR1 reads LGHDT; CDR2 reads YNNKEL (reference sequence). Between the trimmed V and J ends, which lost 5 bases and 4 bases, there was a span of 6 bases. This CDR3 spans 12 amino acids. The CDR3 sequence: CASSYRGNTIYF. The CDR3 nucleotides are TGTGCCAGCAGCTACAGGGGAAACACCATATATTTT.

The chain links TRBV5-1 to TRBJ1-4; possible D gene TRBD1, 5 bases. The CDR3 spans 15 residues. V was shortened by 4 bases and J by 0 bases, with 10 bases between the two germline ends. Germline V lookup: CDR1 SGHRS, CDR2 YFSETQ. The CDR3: CASSTQTATNEKLFF. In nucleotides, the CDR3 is TGCGCCAGCAGCACACAGACAGCAACTAATGAAAAACTGTTTTTT.

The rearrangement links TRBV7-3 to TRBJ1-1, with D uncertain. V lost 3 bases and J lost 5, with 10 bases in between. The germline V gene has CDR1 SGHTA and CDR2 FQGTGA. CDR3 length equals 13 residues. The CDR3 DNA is TGTGCCAGCAGCTTTGGTAGAGCGACTGAAGCTTTCTTT. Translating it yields CASSFGRATEAFF.

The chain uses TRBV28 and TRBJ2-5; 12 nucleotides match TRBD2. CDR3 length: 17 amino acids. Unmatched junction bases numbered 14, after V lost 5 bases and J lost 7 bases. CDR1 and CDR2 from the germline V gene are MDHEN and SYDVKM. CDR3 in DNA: TGTGCCAGCAGTCCGCGGACTAGCGGGACCTTTCCGGCGACCCAGTACTTC. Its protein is CASSPRTSGTFPATQYF.

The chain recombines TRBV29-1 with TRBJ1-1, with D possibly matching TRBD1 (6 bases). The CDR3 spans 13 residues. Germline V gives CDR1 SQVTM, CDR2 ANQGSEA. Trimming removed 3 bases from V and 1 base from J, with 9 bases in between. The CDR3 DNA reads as TGCAGCGTTGATAGGGGGTCGAACACTGAAGCTTTCTTT. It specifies CSVDRGSNTEAFF.

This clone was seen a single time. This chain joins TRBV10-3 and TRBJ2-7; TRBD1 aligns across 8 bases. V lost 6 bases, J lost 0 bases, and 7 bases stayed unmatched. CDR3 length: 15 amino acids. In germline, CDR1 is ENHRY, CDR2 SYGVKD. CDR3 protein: CAISGGQASSYEQYF. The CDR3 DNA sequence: TGTGCCATCAGCGGGGGACAGGCCTCCTCCTACGAGCAGTACTTC.

The CDR3 nucleotides read TGCGCCAGCAGCTTGGACGCCGTTGGACAAGGTTCCTACGAGCAGTACTTC. It is translated as CASSLDAVGQGSYEQYF. The chain links TRBV5-1 to TRBJ2-7; TRBD1 is a possible D gene (5 bases). Trimming took off 0 bases at V and 1 base at J, with 17 bases between the two ends. The CDR3 sequence is 17 residues long. Germline CDR1 reads SGHRS; CDR2 reads YFSETQ.

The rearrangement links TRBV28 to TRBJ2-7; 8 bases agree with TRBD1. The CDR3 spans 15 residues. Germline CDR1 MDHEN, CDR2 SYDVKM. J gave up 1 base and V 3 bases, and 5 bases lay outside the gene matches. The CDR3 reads CASSFGRGLSYEQYF. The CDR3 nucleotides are TGTGCCAGCAGTTTTGGCAGGGGGCTTTCCTACGAGCAGTACTTC.

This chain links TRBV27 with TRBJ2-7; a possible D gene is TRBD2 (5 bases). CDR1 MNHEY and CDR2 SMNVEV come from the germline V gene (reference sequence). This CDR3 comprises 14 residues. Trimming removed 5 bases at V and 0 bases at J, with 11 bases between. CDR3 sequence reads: CASSEAGPSYEQYF. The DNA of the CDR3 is TGTGCCAGCAGTGAGGCGGGCCCCTCCTACGAGCAGTACTTC.

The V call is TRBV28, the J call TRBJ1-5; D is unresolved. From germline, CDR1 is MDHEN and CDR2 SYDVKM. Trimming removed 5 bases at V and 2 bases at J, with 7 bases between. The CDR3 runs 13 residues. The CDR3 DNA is TGTGCCAGCAGTGCCCCGGGCAATCAGCCCCAGCATTTT. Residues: CASSAPGNQPQHF.

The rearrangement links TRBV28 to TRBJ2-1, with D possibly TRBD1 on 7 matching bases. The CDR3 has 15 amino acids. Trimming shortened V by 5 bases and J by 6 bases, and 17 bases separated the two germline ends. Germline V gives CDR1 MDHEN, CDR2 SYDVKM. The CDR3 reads CASSPSQGGGNEQFF. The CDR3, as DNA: TGTGCCAGCAGTCCCTCCCAGGGGGGCGGCAATGAGCAGTTCTTC.

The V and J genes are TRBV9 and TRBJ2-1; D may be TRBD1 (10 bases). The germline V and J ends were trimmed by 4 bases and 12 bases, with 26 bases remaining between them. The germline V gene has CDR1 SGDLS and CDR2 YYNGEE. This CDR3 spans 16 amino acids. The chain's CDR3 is CASSLRTGGTAGGQFF. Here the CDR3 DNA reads TGTGCCAGCAGCCTCCGGACAGGGGGTACAGCGGGAGGGCAGTTCTTC. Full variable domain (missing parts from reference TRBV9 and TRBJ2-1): DSGVTQTPKHLITATGQRVTLRCSPRSGDLSVYWYQQSLDQGLQFLIQYYNGEERAKGNILERFSAQQFPDLHSELNLSSLELGDSALYFCASSLRTGGTAGGQFFGPGTRLTVL.

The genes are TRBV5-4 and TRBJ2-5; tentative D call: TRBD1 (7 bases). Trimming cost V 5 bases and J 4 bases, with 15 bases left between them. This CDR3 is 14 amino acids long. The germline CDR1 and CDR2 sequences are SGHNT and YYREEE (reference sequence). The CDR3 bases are TGTGCCAGCAGTTTAGGGGGCGGGGCAGAGACCCAGTACTTC. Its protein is CASSLGGGAETQYF.

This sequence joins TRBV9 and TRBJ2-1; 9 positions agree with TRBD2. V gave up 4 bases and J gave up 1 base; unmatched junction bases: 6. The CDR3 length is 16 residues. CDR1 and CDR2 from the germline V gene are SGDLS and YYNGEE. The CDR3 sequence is CASSYFLAGSYNEQFF. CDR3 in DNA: TGTGCCAGCAGCTACTTCCTAGCGGGGTCCTACAATGAGCAGTTCTTC. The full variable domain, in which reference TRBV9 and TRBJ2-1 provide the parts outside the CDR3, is DSGVTQTPKHLITATGQRVTLRCSPRSGDLSVYWYQQSLDQGLQFLIQYYNGEERAKGNILERFSAQQFPDLHSELNLSSLELGDSALYFCASSYFLAGSYNEQFFGPGTRLTVL.

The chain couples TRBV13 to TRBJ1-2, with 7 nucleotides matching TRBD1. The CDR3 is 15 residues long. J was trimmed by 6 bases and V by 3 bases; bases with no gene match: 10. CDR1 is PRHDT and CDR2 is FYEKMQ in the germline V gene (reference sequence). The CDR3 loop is CASSFNRGTGDGYTF. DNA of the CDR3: TGTGCCAGCAGCTTCAACCGTGGCACAGGGGATGGCTACACCTTC. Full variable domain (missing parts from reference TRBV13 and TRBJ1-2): AAGVIQSPRHLIKEKRETATLKCYPIPRHDTVYWYQQGPGQDPQFLISFYEKMQSDKGSIPDRFSAQQFSDYHSELNMSSLELGDSALYFCASSFNRGTGDGYTFGSGTRLTVV.